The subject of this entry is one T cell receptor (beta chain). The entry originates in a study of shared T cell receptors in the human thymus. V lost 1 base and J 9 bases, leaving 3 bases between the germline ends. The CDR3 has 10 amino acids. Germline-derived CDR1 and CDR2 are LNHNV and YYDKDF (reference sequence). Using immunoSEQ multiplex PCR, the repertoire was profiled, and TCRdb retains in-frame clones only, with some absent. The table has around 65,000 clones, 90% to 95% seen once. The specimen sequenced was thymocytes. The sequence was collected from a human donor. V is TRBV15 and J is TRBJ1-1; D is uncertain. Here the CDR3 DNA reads TGTGCCACCAGCAGAGTGCAAGCTTTCTTT. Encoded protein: CATSRVQAFF.